These T cell receptor beta chains were read from a single sample in a study of shared clonotypes between healthy human individuals. Data came from immunoSEQ multiplex PCR; TCRdb stores just in-frame clones and leaves some out. The sample contains a few hundred thousand clones, roughly 70% of which appear only once. Sequencing input: memory CD4+ T cells sorted from blood. These receptors all come from a man under 40 in good health. Both conserved end residues are part of each CDR3. A D gene is named only where the DNA matches it firmly. Clone size appears in some rows only: once, few, many, or a class for an expanded clone.

-	TRBV2	TRBJ1-1	few	13	TGTGCCAGCAGTGGGGGCAGGGATGCTGAAGCTTTCTTT	CASSGGRDAEAFF
-	TRBV11-2	TRBJ2-5	-	15	TGTGCCAGCAGCTTAGTACGGGGGGCGGAGGAGACCCAGTACTTC	CASSLVRGAEETQYF
TRBD2	TRBV2	TRBJ2-5	-	15	TGTGCCAGCAGTACCAGGACTAGCGGCAAAGAGACCCAGTACTTC	CASSTRTSGKETQYF
TRBD1	TRBV2	TRBJ2-3	few	14	TGTGCCAGCAGGTACCAGGGGGCCACAGATACGCAGTATTTT	CASRYQGATDTQYF
-	TRBV5-1	TRBJ2-5	-	16	TGCGCCAGCAAAGTGCGCGGGCTGGAGTATCGGGAGACCCAGTACTTC	CASKVRGLEYRETQYF
-	TRBV30	TRBJ1-1	few	14	TGTGCCTGTCTCACGGGCACCTCGAACACTGAAGCTTTCTTT	CACLTGTSNTEAFF
TRBD1	TRBV28	TRBJ2-2	-	16	TGTGCCAGCAGTTACGACCGGGACAGGGGGACCGGGGAGCTGTTTTTT	CASSYDRDRGTGELFF
-	TRBV11-2	TRBJ2-1	-	14	TGTGCCAGCAGCTTAGAGATCGGACCGGAGGAGCGGTTCTTC	CASSLEIGPEERFF
-	TRBV29-1	TRBJ2-2	-	11	TGCAGCGCCTGGAGGGCCGGGGAGCTGTTTTTT	CSAWRAGELFF
-	TRBV2	TRBJ2-1	-	14	TGTGCCAGTTCGAAGCGGAGCTCCTACAATGAGCAGTTCTTC	CASSKRSSYNEQFF
-	TRBV2	TRBJ2-7	-	13	TGTGCCAGCATGGTTAGCATAGCCTACGAGCAGTACTTC	CASMVSIAYEQYF
-	TRBV6-1	TRBJ1-1	few	12	TGTGCCAGCAGGGTACTGAACACTGAAGCTTTCTTT	CASRVLNTEAFF
TRBD1	TRBV5-1	TRBJ2-2	-	15	TGCGCCAGCAGCACTGGACAGGTGTTACCCGGGGAGCTGTTTTTT	CASSTGQVLPGELFF
TRBD2	TRBV30	TRBJ2-1	once	14	TGTGCCTCCCGGGTAGCGGGAGTAAAAGTTCGGCAGTTCTTC	CASRVAGVKVRQFF
-	TRBV6-1	TRBJ2-7	-	11	TGTGCCAGCAGTCCAGCCTACGAGCAGTACTTC	CASSPAYEQYF
TRBD2	TRBV27	TRBJ2-7	-	14	TGTGCCAGCAGACTAGCGGGAGCATCCTACGAGCAGTACTTC	CASRLAGASYEQYF
-	TRBV18	TRBJ2-7	-	12	TGTGCCAGCCGGAGGGGTAATTACGAGCAGTACTTC	CASRRGNYEQYF
-	TRBV9	TRBJ2-7	few	14	TGTGCCAGCAGTCAGGGCGGGGCCCCTTACGAGCAGTACTTC	CASSQGGAPYEQYF
-	TRBV6-1	TRBJ1-4	once	16	TGTGCCAGCAGTGAAGAGGGAAGGGGCTCTTTTGAAAAACTGTTTTTT	CASSEEGRGSFEKLFF
-	TRBV5-1	TRBJ2-5	-	15	TGCGCCAGCAGCTTAATCCTAGCAGAGCAAGAGACCCAGTACTTC	CASSLILAEQETQYF
-	TRBV27	TRBJ2-3	-	15	TGTGCCAGCAGTTTTACAGGGCTCAGCACAGATACGCAGTATTTT	CASSFTGLSTDTQYF
-	TRBV7-6	TRBJ2-2	-	15	TGTGCCAGCAGTCAACAGCAGGCGAACACCGGGGAGCTGTTTTTT	CASSQQQANTGELFF
-	TRBV11-1	TRBJ2-5	-	14	TGTGCCAGCAGCTTACGGTACGAAAAAGAGACCCAGTACTTC	CASSLRYEKETQYF
-	TRBV19	TRBJ2-4	-	16	TGTGCCAGTAGTAATACAGATACTTTAGCCAAAAACATTCAGTACTTC	CASSNTDTLAKNIQYF
-	TRBV6-5	TRBJ2-3	once	12	TGTGCCAGCATGGGTGCTCCGGATACGCAGTATTTT	CASMGAPDTQYF
TRBD1	TRBV10-3	TRBJ2-7	-	14	TGTGCCATCAGTGACCGGACAGGTTCCTACGAGCAGTACTTC	CAISDRTGSYEQYF
-	TRBV6-1	TRBJ1-2	-	11	TGTGCCACCGAGGAAGGGGGTGGCTACACCTTC	CATEEGGGYTF
TRBD2	TRBV2	TRBJ2-1	-	15	TGTGCCAGCAGTGCAGGCCTAGCGGGAGTTGGTGAGCAGTTCTTC	CASSAGLAGVGEQFF
TRBD1	TRBV5-3	TRBJ2-3	once	14	TGTGCCAGCAGCGCGGGACAGGCCGAAGATACGCAGTATTTT	CASSAGQAEDTQYF
TRBD1	TRBV2	TRBJ2-2	-	15	TGTGCCAGCAGTGTACAGGGGCTGTACACCGGGGAGCTGTTTTTT	CASSVQGLYTGELFF
-	TRBV6-1	TRBJ2-1	once	13	TGTGCCAGCAGTGATGGGAGAAACAATGAGCAGTTCTTC	CASSDGRNNEQFF
-	TRBV29-1	TRBJ2-1	-	10	TGCAGCGCCGAGTACAATGAGCAGTTCTTC	CSAEYNEQFF
-	TRBV11-2	TRBJ1-4	-	17	TGTGCCAGCAGCGCCAGTCGCCCTCAGGCCCCTAATGAAAAACTGTTTTTT	CASSASRPQAPNEKLFF
-	TRBV28	TRBJ2-7	-	14	TGTGCCAGCAGTTTTTCAGGCGTATTGTACGAGCAGTACTTC	CASSFSGVLYEQYF
-	TRBV5-5	TRBJ1-1	-	15	TGTGCCAGCAGCTCCAATCCGGACATGGGCACTGAAGCTTTCTTT	CASSSNPDMGTEAFF
TRBD1	TRBV29-1	TRBJ2-6	many	15	TGCAGCGTTGGGACAGGAGTCCCTGGGGCCAACGTCCTGACTTTC	CSVGTGVPGANVLTF
-	TRBV10-3	TRBJ2-1	-	14	TGTGCCATCAGTGGATCATCTAGCGCTGATGAGCAGTTCTTC	CAISGSSSADEQFF
TRBD2	TRBV6-1	TRBJ2-1	-	12	TGTGCCAGCGAACGACTAGCGCATGAGCAGTTCTTC	CASERLAHEQFF
TRBD1	TRBV7-6	TRBJ2-7	many	15	TGTGCCAGCAGCTTTCAGACAGGGGGCACCTACGAGCAGTACTTC	CASSFQTGGTYEQYF
TRBD2	TRBV28	TRBJ2-7	-	14	TGTGCCAGCACCGTGGGGGGACTAGCCTACGAGCAGTACTTC	CASTVGGLAYEQYF
TRBD2	TRBV5-1	TRBJ2-5	-	18	TGCGCCAGCAGCTTGGGCACTAGCGGGAGTTTGGGCCATGAGACCCAGTACTTC	CASSLGTSGSLGHETQYF
-	TRBV4-1	TRBJ2-1	few	15	TGCGCCAGCAGCTTCTTAGCGGCGGGGCTCAATGAGCAGTTCTTC	CASSFLAAGLNEQFF
TRBD2	TRBV29-1	TRBJ2-3	-	14	TGCAGCGTTTATCGGCGGGAGGGCACAGATACGCAGTATTTT	CSVYRREGTDTQYF
TRBD1	TRBV9	TRBJ1-2	-	14	TGTGCCAGCAGCGTTCTGGACAGGGCGGGTGGCTACACCTTC	CASSVLDRAGGYTF
-	TRBV6-5	TRBJ2-1	few	13	TGTGCCAGCAGTCCTGCAGGGTTTGGTGAGCAGTTCTTC	CASSPAGFGEQFF
TRBD1	TRBV29-1	TRBJ1-1	few	14	TGCAGCGTTGTTAAGACAGGGGTGGGCACTGAAGCTTTCTTT	CSVVKTGVGTEAFF
TRBD2	TRBV29-1	TRBJ2-3	-	16	TGCAGCGTTCAACCGACTAGCGGCAGTGGGACAGATACGCAGTATTTT	CSVQPTSGSGTDTQYF
-	TRBV2	TRBJ2-2	-	14	TGTGCCAGCAGCGCAGTGGATCGAACCGGGGAGCTGTTTTTT	CASSAVDRTGELFF
-	TRBV5-5	TRBJ1-5	-	12	TGTGCCAGCAGCTTATTACAGGGAGTCCAGCATTTT	CASSLLQGVQHF
-	TRBV10-1	TRBJ2-5	-	18	TGCGCCAGCAACCTTCCCCAAAATCCAAGATGGGGCCAAGAGACCCAGTACTTC	CASNLPQNPRWGQETQYF
TRBD2	TRBV7-3	TRBJ2-1	once	14	TGTGCCAGCAGCTTGACTAGCGGGGGCAATGAGCAGTTCTTC	CASSLTSGGNEQFF
TRBD2	TRBV6-6	TRBJ2-3	-	16	TGTGCCAGCAGTTCTCGACTAGCGGGAGGGACAGATACGCAGTATTTT	CASSSRLAGGTDTQYF
-	TRBV7-9	TRBJ1-4	-	16	TGTGCCAGCACCCTCCGCGGGGGGAGTACTAATGAAAAACTGTTTTTT	CASTLRGGSTNEKLFF
-	TRBV5-4	TRBJ2-5	once	13	TGTGCCAGCAGCTTGGCAGGGGCCGAGACCCAGTACTTC	CASSLAGAETQYF
-	TRBV6-6	TRBJ2-7	-	15	TGTGCCAGCACTTACCGAGGGGGAGAAGTTCGGGAGCAGTACTTC	CASTYRGGEVREQYF
-	TRBV5-4	TRBJ2-7	-	14	TGTGCCAGCAGCCTTCCAAGTGGCTCCTACGAGCAGTACTTC	CASSLPSGSYEQYF
TRBD1	TRBV2	TRBJ2-2	-	14	TGTGCCAGCGTAGGGACAGGGGGCACCGGGGAGCTGTTTTTT	CASVGTGGTGELFF